This TCR beta chain was retrieved from a study of OX40 agonist ivuxolimab in advanced cancers. The method was immunoSEQ multiplex PCR; TCRdb's version includes in-frame clones alone and lacks a portion of them. The sample shows tens of thousands of clones, approximately 83% of them seen only once. Turning to this clone: Its antigen is not known.

Study outcomes and limitations: Low levels of normalized T-cell clonal expansion also appeared in some nonresponders.

The source is an adult with an advanced solid tumor such as melanoma, head and neck, liver or kidney cancer. The sequences come from CD4+ or CD8+ T cells sorted from blood, collected in a trial of the OX40 agonist ivuxolimab.

CDR3 bases: TGTGCCAGCAGTTTAGATAGCTCGACAGGGACCTATGGCTACACCTTC. Its protein product is CASSLDSSTGTYGYTF. The chain combines TRBV27 with TRBJ1-2; 7 bases agree with TRBD1. Trimming removed 2 bases from V and 4 bases from J; junction bases left unmatched: 10. Per germline, CDR1 MNHEY and CDR2 SMNVEV (reference sequence). CDR3 length: 16 residues.